The rows below give T cell receptor beta chains drawn from one sample of a study of T cells in tuberculosis. Only in-frame clones appear in the TCRdb table, and some are missing; sequencing was by immunoSEQ multiplex PCR. The data show tens of thousands of clones, 95% seen once. Sequenced input: PBMCs. The receptors derive from a donor between 5 and 29 years old with latent tuberculosis or without tuberculosis infection. The CDR3 runs from the conserved cysteine through the conserved F or W.

>15|TRBV5-1|TRBJ1-5
CASSSSGHHNQPQHF
>14|TRBV5-4|TRBJ2-7
CASSQGAGAGEQYF
>11|TRBV30|TRBJ1-2
CAWRRSSGYTF
>19|TRBV5-1|TRBJ2-1
CASSSRGSGGFSSYNEQFF
>15|TRBV6-1|TRBJ1-1
CASSEEGQGWTEAFF
>14|TRBV6-4|TRBJ2-1
CASSERGSYNEQFF
>17|TRBV10-3|TRBJ1-2
CAISEWAGLSSNYGYTF
>15|TRBV6-6|TRBJ1-2
CASSYYRDSNYGYTF
>13|TRBV5-6|TRBJ1-2
CASSLGGHYGYTF
>16|TRBV7-9|TRBJ1-4
CASSLDGQPTNEKLFF
>17|TRBV27|TRBJ2-6
CASSNRDRSSGANVLTF
>15|TRBV30|TRBJ1-1
CAWSILQGANTEAFF
>13|TRBV30|TRBJ2-4
CASGGGGKNIQYF
>14|TRBV28|TRBJ1-2
CASSLQGPGYGYTF
>13|TRBV7-2|TRBJ1-6
CASSPQGNSPLHF
>16|TRBV5-4|TRBJ2-2
CASSLAGQANTGELFF
>13|TRBV6-1|TRBJ2-5
CASSKPPKETQYF
>20|TRBV18|TRBJ2-3
CASSPLIWQGPTSSTDTQYF
>16|TRBV7-2|TRBJ1-1
CASSFRDSIMNTEAFF
>15|TRBV21-1|TRBJ2-5
CASSYFGGTVETQYF
>13|TRBV2|TRBJ1-2
CASSKTGWVGYTF
>13|TRBV29-1|TRBJ1-2
CSVEQTDSYGYTF
>13|TRBV28|TRBJ2-1
CASKQGAYNEQFF
>15|TRBV5-1|TRBJ2-2
CASSVMGQLTGELFF
>16|TRBV11-2|TRBJ1-2
CASTLLVGQGAGGYTF
>16|TRBV10-3|TRBJ2-1
CAISEGGGAPYNEQFF
>14|TRBV10-1|TRBJ2-7
CASSAPGGTYEQYF
>15|TRBV4-3|TRBJ1-4
CASSQDKGTNEKLFF
>14|TRBV19|TRBJ1-4
CASSTTGMSEKLFF